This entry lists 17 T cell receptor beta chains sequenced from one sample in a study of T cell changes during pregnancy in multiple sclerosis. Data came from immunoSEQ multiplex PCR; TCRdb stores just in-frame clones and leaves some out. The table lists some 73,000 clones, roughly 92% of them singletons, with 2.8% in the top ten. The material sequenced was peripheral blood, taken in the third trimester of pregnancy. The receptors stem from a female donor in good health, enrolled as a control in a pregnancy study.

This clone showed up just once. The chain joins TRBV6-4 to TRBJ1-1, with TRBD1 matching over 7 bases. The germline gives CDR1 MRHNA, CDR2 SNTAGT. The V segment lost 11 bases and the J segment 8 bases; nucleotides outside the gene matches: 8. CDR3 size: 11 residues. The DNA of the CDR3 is TGTGCCGGAAGACAGGGCAGAGAAGCTTTCTTT. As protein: CAGRQGREAFF.

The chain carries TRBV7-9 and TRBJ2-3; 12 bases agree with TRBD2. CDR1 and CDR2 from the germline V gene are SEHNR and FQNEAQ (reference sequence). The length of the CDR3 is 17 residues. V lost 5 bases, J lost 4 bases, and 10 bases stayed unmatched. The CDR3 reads CASSLTLAGGRADTQYF. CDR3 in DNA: TGTGCCAGCAGCCTAACCCTAGCGGGAGGGCGGGCAGATACGCAGTATTTT.

For the CDR3, the DNA is TGTGCCAGCAGTTACTCGGGGGGTACCGGGGAGCTGTTTTTT. Protein product: CASSYSGGTGELFF. V gene TRBV6-5 combines with J gene TRBJ2-2; TRBD2 is a possible D gene (6 bases). CDR1 and CDR2 from the germline V gene are MNHEY and SVGAGI. This CDR3 is 14 amino acids long. Trimming took 0 bases from V and 5 from J, leaving 7 bases between them.

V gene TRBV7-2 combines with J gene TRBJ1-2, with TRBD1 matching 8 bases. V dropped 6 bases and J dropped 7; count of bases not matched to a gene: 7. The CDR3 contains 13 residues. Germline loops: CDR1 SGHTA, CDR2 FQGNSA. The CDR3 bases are TGTGCCAGCAGGGCAATAACAGGGGGTGGCTACACCTTC. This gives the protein CASRAITGGGYTF.

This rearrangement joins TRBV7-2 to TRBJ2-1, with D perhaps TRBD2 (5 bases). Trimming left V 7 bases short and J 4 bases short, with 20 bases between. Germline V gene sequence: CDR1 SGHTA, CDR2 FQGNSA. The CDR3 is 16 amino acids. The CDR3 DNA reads TGTGCCAGCACCACTCTCGAAGGTGGGAGATACAATGAGCAGTTCTTC. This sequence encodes CASTTLEGGRYNEQFF.

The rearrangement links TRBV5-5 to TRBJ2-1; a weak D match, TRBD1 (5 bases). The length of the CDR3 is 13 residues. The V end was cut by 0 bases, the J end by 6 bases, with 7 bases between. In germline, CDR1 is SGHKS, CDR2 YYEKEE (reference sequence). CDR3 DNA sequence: TGTGCCAGCAGCTTGGAAGGGGTCAATGAGCAGTTCTTC. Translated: CASSLEGVNEQFF.

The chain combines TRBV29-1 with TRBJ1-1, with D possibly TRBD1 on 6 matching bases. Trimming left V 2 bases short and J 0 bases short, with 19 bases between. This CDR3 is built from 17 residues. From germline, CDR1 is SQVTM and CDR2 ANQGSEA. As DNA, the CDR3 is TGCAGCGTTGAACCGGGACATACAAGGAAGATGAACACTGAAGCTTTCTTT. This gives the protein CSVEPGHTRKMNTEAFF. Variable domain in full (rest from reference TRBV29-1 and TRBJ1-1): SAVISQKPSRDICQRGTSLTIQCQVDSQVTMMFWYRQQPGQSLTLIATANQGSEATYESGFVIDKFPISRPNLTFSTLTVSNMSPEDSSIYLCSVEPGHTRKMNTEAFFGQGTRLTVV.

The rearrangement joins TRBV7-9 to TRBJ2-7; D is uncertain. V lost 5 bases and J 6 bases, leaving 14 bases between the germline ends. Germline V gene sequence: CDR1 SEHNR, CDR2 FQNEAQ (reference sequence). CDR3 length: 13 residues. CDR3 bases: TGTGCCAGCAGCCTTGAGGATGTCGGCGAGCAGTACTTC. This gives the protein CASSLEDVGEQYF.

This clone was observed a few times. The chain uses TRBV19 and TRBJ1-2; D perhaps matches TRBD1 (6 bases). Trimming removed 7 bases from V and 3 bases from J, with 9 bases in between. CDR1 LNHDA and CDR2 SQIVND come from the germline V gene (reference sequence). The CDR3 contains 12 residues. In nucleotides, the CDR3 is TGTGCCAGTAAAAAGGGGGACTATGGCTACACCTTC. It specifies CASKKGDYGYTF.

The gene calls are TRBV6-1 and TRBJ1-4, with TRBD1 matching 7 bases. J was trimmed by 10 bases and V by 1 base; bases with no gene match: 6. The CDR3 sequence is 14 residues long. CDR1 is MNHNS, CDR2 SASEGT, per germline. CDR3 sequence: CASSEEWDRGKLFF. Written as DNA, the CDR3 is TGTGCCAGCAGTGAAGAGTGGGACAGAGGAAAACTGTTTTTT.

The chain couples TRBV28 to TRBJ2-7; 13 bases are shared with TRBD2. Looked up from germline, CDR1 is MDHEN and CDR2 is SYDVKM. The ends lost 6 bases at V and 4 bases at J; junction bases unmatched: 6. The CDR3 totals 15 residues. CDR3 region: CASSPSGLAGYEQYF. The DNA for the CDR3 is TGTGCCAGCAGCCCTTCGGGACTAGCGGGATACGAGCAGTACTTC.

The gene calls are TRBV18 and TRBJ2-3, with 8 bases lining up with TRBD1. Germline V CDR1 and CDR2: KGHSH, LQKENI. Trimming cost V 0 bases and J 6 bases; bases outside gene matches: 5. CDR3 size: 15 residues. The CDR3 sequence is CASSPPRQGPDTQYF. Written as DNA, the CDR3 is TGTGCCAGCTCACCACCCAGACAGGGGCCGGATACGCAGTATTTT.

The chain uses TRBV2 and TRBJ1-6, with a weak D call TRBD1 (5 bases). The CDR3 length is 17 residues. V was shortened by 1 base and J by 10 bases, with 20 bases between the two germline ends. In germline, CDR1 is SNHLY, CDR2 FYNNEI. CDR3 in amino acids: CASSEELAGVQGSPLHF. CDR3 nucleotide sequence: TGTGCCAGCAGTGAAGAATTAGCGGGGGTCCAGGGCTCACCCCTCCACTTT.

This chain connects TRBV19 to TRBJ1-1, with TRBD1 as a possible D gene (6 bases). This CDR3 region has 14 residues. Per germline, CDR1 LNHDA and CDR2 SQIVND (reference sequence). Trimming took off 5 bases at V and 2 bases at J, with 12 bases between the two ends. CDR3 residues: CASSGTRGNTEAFF. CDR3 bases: TGTGCCAGTAGTGGCACCAGGGGCAACACTGAAGCTTTCTTT.

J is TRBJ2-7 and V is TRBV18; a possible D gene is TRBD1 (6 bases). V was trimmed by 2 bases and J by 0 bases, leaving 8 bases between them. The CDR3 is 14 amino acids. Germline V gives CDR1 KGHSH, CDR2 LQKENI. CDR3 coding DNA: TGTGCCAGCTCACCAGGGGGCATCTCCTACGAGCAGTACTTC. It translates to CASSPGGISYEQYF.

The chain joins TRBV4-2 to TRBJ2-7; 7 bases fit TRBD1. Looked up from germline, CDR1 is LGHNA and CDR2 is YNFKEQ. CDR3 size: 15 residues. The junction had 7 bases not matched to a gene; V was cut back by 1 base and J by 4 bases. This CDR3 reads CASSQGGTEFYEQYF. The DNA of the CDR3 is TGTGCCAGCAGCCAAGGGGGGACAGAATTTTACGAGCAGTACTTC.

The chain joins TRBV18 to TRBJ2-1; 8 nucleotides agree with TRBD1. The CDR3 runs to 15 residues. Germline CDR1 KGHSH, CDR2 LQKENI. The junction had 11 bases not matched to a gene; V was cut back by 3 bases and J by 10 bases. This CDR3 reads CASSPDRGPRGEQFF. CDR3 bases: TGTGCCAGCTCACCCGACAGGGGCCCGAGGGGGGAGCAGTTCTTC.